This T cell receptor beta chain came from a study of beta chain features in type 1 diabetes (dated by TCRdb to the late 2010s). Regarding the research as a whole: Patients and healthy donors did not differ in mean age, gender distribution, total cell number or subset yield. The study compared the TCRB repertoires of sorted circulating CD4+ T cell subsets in recently diagnosed type 1 diabetes patients with those in matched healthy donors. A total of 85 million to 140 million sorted cells were examined across all samples, and a strong correlation was observed between cell number per subset and RNA yield. Regulatory and stem cell-like memory subsets were obtained from only 8 patients and about eight healthy donors, while naive and central memory subsets were obtained from all 30 or so donors. What the research found in general, with its limitations: Because small numbers of individuals were included in the HLA sub-analyses, any influence of HLA type on TCRB rearrangement was left unresolved. Naive, central memory and regulatory TCRB repertoires appeared to be more similar among patients than among healthy donors. Sequencing cDNA rather than genomic DNA could over-represent highly expressing activated cells, although activation and CD3 levels did not differ between groups. PCR may preferentially amplify shorter templates, but because patient and control samples were amplified and corrected together, any resulting skew would affect both groups equally. Fewer insertions and more nucleotide deletions at VDJ recombination sites were observed in patients with type 1 diabetes, implying thymic rearrangement abnormalities. In all four CD4+ subsets, TCRB CDR3 length was moderately but significantly shorter in type 1 diabetes patients.

The entire isolated RNA was reverse transcribed using the High Capacity cDNA Reverse Transcription Kit, and thus expressed TCRB transcripts were sequenced. Deep immunoSEQ sequencing was performed on naive, central memory and regulatory T cell samples, with an average of roughly 3.3 million total reads per sample. Sorted cells were lysed in RLT buffer and RNA was extracted with DNase-treated RNeasy Micro or Mini kits, depending on cell number. To prevent cross-contamination, every cell subset was processed on its own, while patient and healthy donor samples were processed together. The immunoSEQ multiplex PCR was used to amplify TCRB sequences from cDNA, generating 87-bp fragments that spanned the CDR3 region. Sequencing of the amplicons was done on the Illumina HiSeq platform. Per the source publication's procedure: PCR bias was computationally corrected using synthetic template baselines, reads within Hamming distance 2 were collapsed, and singletons that could not be merged were discarded. By aligning reads against IMGT, V, D and J genes, CDR3 length, and insertions or deletions at six rearrangement sites were assigned. Within each subset, clonotype counts were normalized to sorted cell number, after which true diversity and Gini coefficients were computed with the tcR R package. The overlap coefficient, calculated on TCRB nucleotide sequences, was used to quantify repertoire sharing. Out-of-frame TCRB sequences from naive cells were analyzed as a proxy for the pre-selection repertoire. What TCRdb holds here is the immuneACCESS table cut down to in-frame rearrangements. Part of the clones is not present; checked against another copy, under half of the missing clones reflect an unresolved V gene, and the others are unexplained. The V and J calls and clone size were taken over from that table, and D and trimming were inferred from the DNA. This sample comprises roughly 380,000 clones, around 20% of them detected only once. 0.044% of the sample is taken by the ten largest.

Its CDR3 holds 13 amino acids, cysteine through phenylalanine. Only the CDR3 portion is preserved as DNA: 39 bases, with reading frame beginning at the first base. The germline V gene (reference sequence) supplies CDR1 MNHEY and CDR2 SMNVEV. Each donor gave one peripheral blood draw, roughly 110 mL on average, collected into heparinised tubes. A BD FACSAria II and a panel including CD45RO, CCR7, CD25, CD127, CD95 and CD27 were used to sort naive, central memory, regulatory and stem cell-like memory CD4+ T cells. A purity above 95% was achieved for all sorted populations. PBMCs were isolated right away by Lymphoprep density gradient centrifugation and were stained directly, without culture. Samples were stained and sorted in pairs, with one healthy donor and one patient per experiment, so that batch effects were minimized. This clone was counted a few times. Its antigen specificity is not known. A read error may account for a junction end that differs from germline.

The sequencing sample was made of naive CD4+ T cells from blood. Taken with the paper, the label for cell subset or site translates to: true naive CD4+ T cells. The sequence joins TRBV27 to TRBJ2-7, with the D segment identity uncertain. This receptor was taken from a woman under 30 in good health. The nucleotide sequence reads as follows: TGTGCAAGCATGGTCGGGTTGACCTACGAGCAGTACTTC. Its coded protein is CASMVGLTYEQYF.